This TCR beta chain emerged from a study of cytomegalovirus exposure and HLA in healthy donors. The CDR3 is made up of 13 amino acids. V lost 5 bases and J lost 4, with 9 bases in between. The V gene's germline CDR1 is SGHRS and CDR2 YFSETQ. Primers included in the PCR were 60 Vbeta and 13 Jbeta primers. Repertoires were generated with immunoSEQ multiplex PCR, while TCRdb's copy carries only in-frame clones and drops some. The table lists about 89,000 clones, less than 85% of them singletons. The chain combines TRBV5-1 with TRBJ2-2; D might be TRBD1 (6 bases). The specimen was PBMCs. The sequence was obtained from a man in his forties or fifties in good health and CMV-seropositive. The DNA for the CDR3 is TGCGCCAGCAGACAGGGAGTCACCGGGGAGCTGTTTTTT. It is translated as CASRQGVTGELFF.